The clone carrying this T cell receptor (beta chain) was detected once. Its target is not known. The protocol was immunoSEQ multiplex PCR, while the TCRdb copy is restricted to in-frame clones and leaves out a portion. This sample yields roughly 53,000 clones, of which roughly four fifths are seen a single time; around 4.9% belongs to the top ten. This CDR3 region has 14 residues. Germline assignment: CDR1 KGHSH and CDR2 LQKENI. Trimming removed 0 bases at V and 3 bases at J, with 6 bases between. The sample originates from a study of radiotherapy plus CTLA-4 blockade in lung cancer. Chemo-refractory metastatic non-small-cell lung cancer patients were treated with focal radiation plus CTLA-4 blockade with ipilimumab. Overall study results and limits: Blood saw expansion of tumor-derived TCR clones after radiotherapy plus ipilimumab.

The clonotype comes from a human donor with non-small cell lung cancer whose response to radiotherapy plus ipilimumab could not be evaluated. V gene TRBV18 combines with J gene TRBJ1-5, with D tentatively TRBD1 (5 bases). This specimen was peripheral blood, taken from a patient treated with radiotherapy plus ipilimumab. The CDR3 is CASSPPGVNQPQHF. The CDR3 DNA reads as TGTGCCAGCTCACCACCAGGGGTCAATCAGCCCCAGCATTTT.